A selection of T cell receptor beta chains follows, all from one sample in a study of cytomegalovirus exposure and HLA in healthy donors. Sequencing was performed with immunoSEQ multiplex PCR; in TCRdb, only in-frame clones are kept and a portion is missing. The sample includes 100,000 or so clones, about 74% of them seen just once. Sequenced input: PBMCs. These receptors were obtained from a woman aged 18-35 years in good health and CMV-seropositive. The CDR3 runs from the conserved cysteine through the conserved F or W. The D gene is left open where the match is weak.

V gene: TRBV7-8; D gene: TRBD1; CDR3 protein: CASSRAGGRLETQYF
V gene: TRBV12-2; D gene: NA; CDR3 protein: CASRLEQIPLLGDTEAFF
V gene: TRBV23-1; D gene: NA; CDR3 protein: CASSPRSGSYEQYF
V gene: TRBV7-6; D gene: TRBD1; CDR3 protein: CASSTRGQARNQPQHF
V gene: TRBV7-9; D gene: NA; CDR3 protein: CASSPVARQKETQYF
V gene: TRBV27; D gene: NA; CDR3 protein: CASNGGPGHGNEQFF
V gene: TRBV2; D gene: TRBD1; CDR3 protein: CASTGGAGQYF
V gene: TRBV2; D gene: NA; CDR3 protein: CASSERNIQYF
V gene: TRBV7-9; D gene: TRBD1; CDR3 protein: CASSHSGTADNEQFF
V gene: TRBV6-5; D gene: TRBD1; CDR3 protein: CASSHGTEADEQYF
V gene: TRBV27; D gene: NA; CDR3 protein: CASSQRDGIEAFF
V gene: TRBV6-5; D gene: TRBD2; CDR3 protein: CASSSPGTSGYEQYF
V gene: TRBV29-1; D gene: NA; CDR3 protein: CSVRQGRGSSYEQYF
V gene: TRBV5-1; D gene: TRBD2; CDR3 protein: CASSPRTSGSSETQYF
V gene: TRBV4-3; D gene: NA; CDR3 protein: CASSQNFRGSEETQYF
V gene: TRBV30; D gene: NA; CDR3 protein: CAWSVSASRFF